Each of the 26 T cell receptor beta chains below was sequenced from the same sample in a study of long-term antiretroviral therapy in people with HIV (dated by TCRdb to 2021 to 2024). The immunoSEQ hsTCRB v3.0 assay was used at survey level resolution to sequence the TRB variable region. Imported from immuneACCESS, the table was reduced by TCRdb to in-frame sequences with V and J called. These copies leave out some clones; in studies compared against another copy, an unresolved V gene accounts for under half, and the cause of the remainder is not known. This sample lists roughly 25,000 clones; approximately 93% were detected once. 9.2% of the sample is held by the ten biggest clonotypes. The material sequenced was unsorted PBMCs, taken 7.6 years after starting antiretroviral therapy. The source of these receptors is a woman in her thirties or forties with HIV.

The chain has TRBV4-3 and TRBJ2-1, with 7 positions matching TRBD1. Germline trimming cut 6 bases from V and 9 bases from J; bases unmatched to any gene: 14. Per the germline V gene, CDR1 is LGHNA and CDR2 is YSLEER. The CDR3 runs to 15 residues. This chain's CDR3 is CASRGMRGRGGEQFF. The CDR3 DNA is TGCGCCAGCAGGGGGATGAGGGGGCGAGGTGGTGAGCAGTTCTTC.

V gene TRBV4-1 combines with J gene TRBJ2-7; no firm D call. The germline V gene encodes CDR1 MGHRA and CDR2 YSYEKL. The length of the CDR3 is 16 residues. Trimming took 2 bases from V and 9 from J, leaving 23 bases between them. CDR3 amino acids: CASSQPREQPKAGQYF. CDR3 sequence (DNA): TGCGCCAGCAGCCAACCGAGAGAACAGCCGAAGGCAGGGCAGTACTTC.

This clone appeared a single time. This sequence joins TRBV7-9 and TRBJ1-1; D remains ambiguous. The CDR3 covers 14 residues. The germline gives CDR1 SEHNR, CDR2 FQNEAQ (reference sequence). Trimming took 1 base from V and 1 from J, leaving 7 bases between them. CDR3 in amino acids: CASSLVAENTEAFF. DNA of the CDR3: TGTGCCAGCAGCTTAGTAGCGGAGAACACTGAAGCTTTCTTT. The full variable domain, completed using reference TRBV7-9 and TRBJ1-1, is DTGVSQNPRHKITKRGQNVTFRCDPISEHNRLYWYRQTLGQGPEFLTYFQNEAQLEKSRLLSDRFSAERPKGSFSTLEIQRTEQGDSAMYLCASSLVAENTEAFFGQGTRLTVV.

CDR3 DNA: TGTGCCTGGAGTGTTTCAGGGGATGAAGCTTTCTTT. It is translated as CAWSVSGDEAFF. V gene TRBV30 combines with J gene TRBJ1-1; tentative D call: TRBD1 (6 bases). The ends were cut back, 0 bases at V and 7 bases at J, with 9 bases in the middle. CDR3 length: 12 residues. The germline V gene encodes CDR1 GTSNPN and CDR2 SVGIG (reference sequence). Complete variable domain (other parts from reference TRBV30 and TRBJ1-1): SQTIHQWPATLVQPVGSPLSLECTVEGTSNPNLYWYRQAAGRGLQLLFYSVGIGQISSEVPQNLSASRPQDRQFILSSKKLLLSDSGFYLCAWSVSGDEAFFGQGTRLTVV.

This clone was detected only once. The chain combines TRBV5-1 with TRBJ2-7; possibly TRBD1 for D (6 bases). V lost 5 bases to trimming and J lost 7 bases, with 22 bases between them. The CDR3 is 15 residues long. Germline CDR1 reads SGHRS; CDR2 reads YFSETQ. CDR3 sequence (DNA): TGCGCCAGCAGGAATCTGGACAGCGGTAGTAGGGAGCAGTACTTC. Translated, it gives CASRNLDSGSREQYF.

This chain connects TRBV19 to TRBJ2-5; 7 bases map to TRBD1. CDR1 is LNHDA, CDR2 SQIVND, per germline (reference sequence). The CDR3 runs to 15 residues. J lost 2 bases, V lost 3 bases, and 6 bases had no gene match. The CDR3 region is CASSMGDSSQETQYF. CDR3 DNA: TGTGCCAGTAGTATGGGGGACAGCTCACAAGAGACCCAGTACTTC.

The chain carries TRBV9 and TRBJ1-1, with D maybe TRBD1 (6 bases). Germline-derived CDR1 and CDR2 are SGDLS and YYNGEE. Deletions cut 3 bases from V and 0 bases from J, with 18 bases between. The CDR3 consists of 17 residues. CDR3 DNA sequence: TGTGCCAGCAGCGCGAGACAGGACAGCCATCTGAACACTGAAGCTTTCTTT. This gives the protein CASSARQDSHLNTEAFF.

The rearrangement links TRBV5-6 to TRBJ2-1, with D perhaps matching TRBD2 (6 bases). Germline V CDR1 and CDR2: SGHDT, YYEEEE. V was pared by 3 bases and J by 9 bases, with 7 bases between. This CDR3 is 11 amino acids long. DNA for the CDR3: TGTGCCAGCAGCTGGGGAGGTGAGCAGTTCTTC. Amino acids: CASSWGGEQFF.

Written as DNA, the CDR3 is TGTGCCATCAGTGAGGATGGGACAGGGGCAAGAGCTAACTATGGCTACACCTTC. It specifies CAISEDGTGARANYGYTF. The chain links TRBV10-3 to TRBJ1-2; 10 bases line up with TRBD1. The ends lost 2 bases at V and 0 bases at J; junction bases unmatched: 9. The CDR3 consists of 18 residues. Germline V gene data show CDR1 as ENHRY and CDR2 as SYGVKD.

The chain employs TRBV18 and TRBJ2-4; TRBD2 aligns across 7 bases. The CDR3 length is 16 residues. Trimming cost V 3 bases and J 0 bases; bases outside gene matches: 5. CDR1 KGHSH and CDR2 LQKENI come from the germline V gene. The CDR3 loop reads CASSPEAGVAKNIQYF. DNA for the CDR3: TGTGCCAGCTCACCTGAGGCGGGGGTAGCCAAAAACATTCAGTACTTC.

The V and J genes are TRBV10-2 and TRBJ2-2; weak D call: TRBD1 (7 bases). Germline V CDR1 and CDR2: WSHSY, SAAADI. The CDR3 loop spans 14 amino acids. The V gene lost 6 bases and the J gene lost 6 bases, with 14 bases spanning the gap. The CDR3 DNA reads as TGCGCCAGCAGGGGAGGTCAGGGGGCCGGGGAGCTGTTTTTT. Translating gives CASRGGQGAGELFF.

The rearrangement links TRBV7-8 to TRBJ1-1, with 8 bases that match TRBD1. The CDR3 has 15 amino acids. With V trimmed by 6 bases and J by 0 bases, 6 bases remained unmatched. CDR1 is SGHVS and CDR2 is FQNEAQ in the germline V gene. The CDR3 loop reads CASSPRQGMNTEAFF. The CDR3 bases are TGTGCCAGCAGTCCTCGACAGGGGATGAACACTGAAGCTTTCTTT.

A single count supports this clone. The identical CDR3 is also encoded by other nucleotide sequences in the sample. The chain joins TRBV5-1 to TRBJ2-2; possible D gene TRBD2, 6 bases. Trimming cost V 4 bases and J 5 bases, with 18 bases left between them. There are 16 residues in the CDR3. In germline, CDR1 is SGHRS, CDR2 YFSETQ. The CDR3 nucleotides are TGCGCCAGCAGCCCCCGTGGACTACTTACTACCGGGGAGCTGTTTTTT. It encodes CASSPRGLLTTGELFF.

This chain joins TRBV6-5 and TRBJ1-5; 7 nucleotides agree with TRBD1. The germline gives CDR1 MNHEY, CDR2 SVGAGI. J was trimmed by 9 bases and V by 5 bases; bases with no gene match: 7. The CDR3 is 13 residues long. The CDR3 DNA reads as TGTGCCAGCAGTCCAGGGGGTGCCGGGCCCCAGCATTTT. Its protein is CASSPGGAGPQHF.

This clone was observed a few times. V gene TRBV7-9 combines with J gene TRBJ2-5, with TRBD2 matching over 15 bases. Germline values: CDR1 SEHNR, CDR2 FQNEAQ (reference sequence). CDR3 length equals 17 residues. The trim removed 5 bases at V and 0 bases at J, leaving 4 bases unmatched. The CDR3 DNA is TGTGCCAGCAGCCGAGGACTAGCGGGGGGGTACCAAGAGACCCAGTACTTC. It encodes CASSRGLAGGYQETQYF. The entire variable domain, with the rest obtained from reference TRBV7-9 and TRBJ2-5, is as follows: DTGVSQNPRHKITKRGQNVTFRCDPISEHNRLYWYRQTLGQGPEFLTYFQNEAQLEKSRLLSDRFSAERPKGSFSTLEIQRTEQGDSAMYLCASSRGLAGGYQETQYFGPGTRLLVL.

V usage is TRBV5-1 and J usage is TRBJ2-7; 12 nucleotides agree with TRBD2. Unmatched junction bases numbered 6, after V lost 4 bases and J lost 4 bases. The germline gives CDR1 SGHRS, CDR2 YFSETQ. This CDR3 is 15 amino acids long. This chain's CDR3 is CASSPTSGGPYEQYF. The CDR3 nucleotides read TGCGCCAGCAGCCCGACTAGCGGGGGCCCTTACGAGCAGTACTTC.

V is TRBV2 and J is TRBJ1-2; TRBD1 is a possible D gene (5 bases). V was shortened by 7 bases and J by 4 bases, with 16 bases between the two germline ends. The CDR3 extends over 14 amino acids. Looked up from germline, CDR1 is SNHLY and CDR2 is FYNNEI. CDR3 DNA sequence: TGTGCCAGCACGTCGGGGGTTAACCTCTATGGCTACACCTTC. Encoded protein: CASTSGVNLYGYTF.

CDR3 coding DNA: TGCAGTGCTAGAGGACTGGGAGACTACACCTTC. It is translated as CSARGLGDYTF. The chain recombines TRBV20-1 with TRBJ1-2; D is unresolved. Germline CDR1 is DFQATT and CDR2 is SNEGSKA (reference sequence). Trimming cost V 1 base and J 10 bases, with 10 bases left between them. The CDR3 consists of 11 residues.

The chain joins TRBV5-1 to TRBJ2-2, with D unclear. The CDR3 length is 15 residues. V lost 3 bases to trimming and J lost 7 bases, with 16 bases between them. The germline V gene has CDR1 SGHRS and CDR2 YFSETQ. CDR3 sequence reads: CASSSVPKISGELFF. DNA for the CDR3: TGCGCCAGCAGCTCCGTCCCTAAAATCAGCGGGGAGCTGTTTTTT.

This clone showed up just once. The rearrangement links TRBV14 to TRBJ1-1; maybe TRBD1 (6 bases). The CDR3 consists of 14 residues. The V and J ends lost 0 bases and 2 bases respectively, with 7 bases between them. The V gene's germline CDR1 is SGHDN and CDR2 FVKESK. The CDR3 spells CASSQETGNTEAFF. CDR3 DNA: TGTGCCAGCAGCCAAGAGACAGGAAACACTGAAGCTTTCTTT. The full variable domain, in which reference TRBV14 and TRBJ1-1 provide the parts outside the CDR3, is EAGVTQFPSHSVIEKGQTVTLRCDPISGHDNLYWYRRVMGKEIKFLLHFVKESKQDESGMPNNRFLAERTGGTYSTLKVQPAELEDSGVYFCASSQETGNTEAFFGQGTRLTVV.

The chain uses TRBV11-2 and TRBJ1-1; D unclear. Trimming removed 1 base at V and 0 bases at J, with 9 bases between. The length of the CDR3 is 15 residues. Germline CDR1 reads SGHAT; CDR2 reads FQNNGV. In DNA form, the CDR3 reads TGTGCCAGCAGCTTAGTGCCAGCCATGAACACTGAAGCTTTCTTT. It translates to CASSLVPAMNTEAFF.

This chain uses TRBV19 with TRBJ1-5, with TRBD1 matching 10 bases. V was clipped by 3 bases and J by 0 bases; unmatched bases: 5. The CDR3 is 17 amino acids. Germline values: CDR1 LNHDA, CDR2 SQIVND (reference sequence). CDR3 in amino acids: CASSIGTGAYSNQPQHF. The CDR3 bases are TGTGCCAGTAGTATCGGGACAGGGGCCTATAGCAATCAGCCCCAGCATTTT. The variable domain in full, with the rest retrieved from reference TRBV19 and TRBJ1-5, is DGGITQSPKYLFRKEGQNVTLSCEQNLNHDAMYWYRQDPGQGLRLIYYSQIVNDFQKGDIAEGYSVSREKKESFPLTVTSAQKNPTAFYLCASSIGTGAYSNQPQHFGDGTRLSIL.

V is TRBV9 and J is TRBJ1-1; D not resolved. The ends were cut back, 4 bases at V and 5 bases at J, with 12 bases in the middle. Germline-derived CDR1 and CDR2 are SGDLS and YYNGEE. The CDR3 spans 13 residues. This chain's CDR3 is CASSSPGRTEAFF. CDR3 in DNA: TGTGCCAGCAGCTCCCCGGGTAGGACTGAAGCTTTCTTT. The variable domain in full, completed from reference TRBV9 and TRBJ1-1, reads DSGVTQTPKHLITATGQRVTLRCSPRSGDLSVYWYQQSLDQGLQFLIQYYNGEERAKGNILERFSAQQFPDLHSELNLSSLELGDSALYFCASSSPGRTEAFFGQGTRLTVV.

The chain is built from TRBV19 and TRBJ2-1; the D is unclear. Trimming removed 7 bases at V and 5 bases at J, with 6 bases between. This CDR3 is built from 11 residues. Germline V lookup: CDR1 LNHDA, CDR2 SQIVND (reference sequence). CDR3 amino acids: CASNSNNEQFF. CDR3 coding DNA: TGTGCCAGTAATAGCAACAATGAGCAGTTCTTC.

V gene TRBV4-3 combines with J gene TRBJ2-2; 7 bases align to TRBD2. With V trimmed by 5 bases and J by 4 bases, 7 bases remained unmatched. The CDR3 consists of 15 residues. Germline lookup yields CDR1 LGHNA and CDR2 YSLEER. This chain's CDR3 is CASSSPRGVTGELFF. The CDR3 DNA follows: TGCGCCAGCAGCTCGCCCCGGGGGGTCACCGGGGAGCTGTTTTTT.

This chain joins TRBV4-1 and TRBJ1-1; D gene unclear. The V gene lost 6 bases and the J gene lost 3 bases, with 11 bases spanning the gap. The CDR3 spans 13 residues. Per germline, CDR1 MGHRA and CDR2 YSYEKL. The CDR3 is CASRKFIDTEAFF. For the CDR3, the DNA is TGCGCCAGCAGAAAGTTTATTGACACTGAAGCTTTCTTT.